The 22 T cell receptor beta chains below all came from one sample that was sequenced in a study of cytomegalovirus exposure and HLA in healthy donors. The assay was immunoSEQ multiplex PCR, and TCRdb's table has in-frame clones only and misses some. The repertoire holds under 400,000 clones, with roughly 90% as singletons. Sequenced sample: PBMCs. The receptor source for this set is a woman younger than 30 in good health and CMV-seronegative.

This chain connects TRBV19 to TRBJ2-3; D ambiguous. This CDR3 has 14 amino acids. V gave up 5 bases and J gave up 2 bases, with 11 bases separating them. Looked up from germline, CDR1 is LNHDA and CDR2 is SQIVND (reference sequence). The CDR3 bases are TGTGCCAGTAGTTTCGCTGCGTCCACAGATACGCAGTATTTT. Protein sequence: CASSFAASTDTQYF. Together with reference TRBV19 and TRBJ2-3, the CDR3 gives the full variable domain: DGGITQSPKYLFRKEGQNVTLSCEQNLNHDAMYWYRQDPGQGLRLIYYSQIVNDFQKGDIAEGYSVSREKKESFPLTVTSAQKNPTAFYLCASSFAASTDTQYFGPGTRLTVL.

The chain carries TRBV2 and TRBJ2-3, with D unclear. CDR1 is SNHLY, CDR2 FYNNEI, per germline. The V end lost 3 bases, the J end lost 2 bases, and 9 bases lay between the germline ends. The CDR3 is 14 amino acids. The CDR3 region has the DNA TGTGCCAGCAGTGACACAGTTCTCACAGATACGCAGTATTTT. It encodes CASSDTVLTDTQYF.

This clone turned up a few times. The rearrangement uses TRBV27 and TRBJ1-5, with TRBD1 matching 8 bases. The CDR3 consists of 13 residues. Unmatched junction bases numbered 2, after V lost 4 bases and J lost 6 bases. The V gene's germline CDR1 is MNHEY and CDR2 SMNVEV (reference sequence). The DNA for the CDR3 is TGTGCCAGCAGTTCGGACAGGGCTCAGCCCCAGCATTTT. Its protein is CASSSDRAQPQHF.

A single count supports this clone. V is TRBV28 and J is TRBJ2-1, with TRBD2 matching 15 bases. After removal of 2 bases from V and 2 bases from J, the junction contained 4 bases not matched to a gene. This CDR3 is built from 18 residues. Per germline, CDR1 MDHEN and CDR2 SYDVKM. CDR3 coding DNA: TGTGCCAGCAGTTTAACCCGGACTAGCGGGGGGGCCTACAATGAGCAGTTCTTC. The encoded protein is CASSLTRTSGGAYNEQFF.

The genes are TRBV7-8 and TRBJ2-5, with unresolved D. Deletions cut 3 bases from V and 5 bases from J, with 13 bases between. Germline CDR1 SGHVS, CDR2 FQNEAQ. The CDR3 totals 14 residues. Here the CDR3 DNA reads TGTGCCAGCAGCTTGAGACATTTGATGGAGACCCAGTACTTC. Translation: CASSLRHLMETQYF. Full variable domain (missing parts from reference TRBV7-8 and TRBJ2-5): GAGVSQSPRYKVAKRGQDVALRCDPISGHVSLFWYQQALGQGPEFLTYFQNEAQLDKSGLPSDRFFAERPEGSVSTLKIQRTQQEDSAVYLCASSLRHLMETQYFGPGTRLLVL.

This clone is a singleton in its sample. The chain links TRBV2 to TRBJ2-7; TRBD1 matches at 9 bases. The CDR3 runs to 15 residues. Per the germline V gene, CDR1 is SNHLY and CDR2 is FYNNEI. Losses at the gene ends were 7 bases for V and 3 bases for J; bases not matched to a gene: 10. This CDR3 is CASMGSSDRGYEQYF. CDR3 coding DNA: TGTGCCAGCATGGGGTCGTCGGACAGGGGCTACGAGCAGTACTTC.

The chain combines TRBV5-6 with TRBJ2-7; 9 nucleotides align to TRBD1. The germline CDR1 and CDR2 sequences are SGHDT and YYEEEE. J gave up 1 base and V 3 bases, and 11 bases lay outside the gene matches. This CDR3 comprises 17 residues. CDR3 DNA sequence: TGTGCCAGCAGCTCCAGGGACAGGGCGCTACAGTCCTACGAGCAGTACTTC. Translating it yields CASSSRDRALQSYEQYF.

This rearrangement joins TRBV14 to TRBJ2-3, with 14 bases identical to TRBD2. Trimming removed 4 bases from V and 0 bases from J; junction bases left unmatched: 6. This CDR3 has 18 amino acids. CDR1 is SGHDN, CDR2 FVKESK, per germline. CDR3 sequence reads: CASSPGLAGDASTDTQYF. The CDR3 DNA sequence: TGTGCCAGCAGCCCGGGACTAGCGGGGGATGCTAGCACAGATACGCAGTATTTT.

This clone occurred a few times. The chain is built from TRBV28 and TRBJ1-5; TRBD1 might be the D (5 bases). Trimming pared 5 bases from V and 1 base from J, leaving 15 bases between. CDR1 MDHEN and CDR2 SYDVKM come from the germline V gene. The length of the CDR3 is 16 residues. The CDR3 sequence is CASSGHHTLSNQPQHF. The CDR3 nucleotides are TGTGCCAGCAGTGGACATCACACCTTGAGCAATCAGCCCCAGCATTTT.

The chain has TRBV7-9 and TRBJ2-3; the match to TRBD1 covers 9 bases. The CDR3 is made up of 16 amino acids. Germline assignment: CDR1 SEHNR and CDR2 FQNEAQ (reference sequence). V was clipped by 3 bases and J by 2 bases; unmatched bases: 6. CDR3 protein: CASSFLRDRATDTQYF. CDR3 sequence (DNA): TGTGCCAGCAGCTTCCTCCGGGACAGGGCCACAGATACGCAGTATTTT.

The chain combines TRBV2 with TRBJ2-3, with TRBD2 matching 10 bases. This CDR3 region has 15 residues. Germline-derived CDR1 and CDR2 are SNHLY and FYNNEI. V shed 7 bases and J 6 bases; nucleotides not matched to a gene: 10. CDR3 nucleotides: TGTGCCAGCACTGATAGCGGGGGGTGGGCTGATACGCAGTATTTT. Translation: CASTDSGGWADTQYF. The variable domain in full, with the rest retrieved from reference TRBV2 and TRBJ2-3, is EPEVTQTPSHQVTQMGQEVILRCVPISNHLYFYWYRQILGQKVEFLVSFYNNEISEKSEIFDDQFSVERPDGSNFTLKIRSTKLEDSAMYFCASTDSGGWADTQYFGPGTRLTVL.

This rearrangement joins TRBV5-1 to TRBJ2-1, with 7 bases fitting TRBD2. This CDR3 region has 16 residues. The germline CDR1 and CDR2 sequences are SGHRS and YFSETQ. The trim removed 0 bases at V and 1 base at J, leaving 4 bases unmatched. CDR3 loop: CASSLEAGVSYNEQFF. CDR3 nucleotide sequence: TGCGCCAGCAGCTTGGAGGCGGGAGTATCCTACAATGAGCAGTTCTTC.

This rearrangement joins TRBV7-8 to TRBJ2-1, with 8 bases aligning to TRBD2. The V gene's germline CDR1 is SGHVS and CDR2 FQNEAQ. The V and J ends lost 5 bases and 9 bases, in that order; junction bases with no gene match: 15. The CDR3 contains 16 residues. The chain's CDR3 is CASSKNPGTRKFEQFF. The CDR3 DNA reads TGTGCCAGCAGCAAGAACCCCGGGACTAGAAAATTTGAGCAGTTCTTC.

This clone was detected only a few times. This chain connects TRBV7-2 to TRBJ2-5; D perhaps matches TRBD2 (5 bases). From germline, CDR1 is SGHTA and CDR2 FQGNSA. The CDR3 length is 11 residues. Trimming shortened V by 5 bases and J by 9 bases, and 10 bases separated the two germline ends. The CDR3: CASSLSGSQYF. The DNA of the CDR3 is TGTGCCAGCAGCCTGTCGGGGTCCCAGTACTTC.

This sequence joins TRBV28 and TRBJ1-5; tentatively, D is TRBD1 (6 bases). This CDR3 comprises 13 residues. V dropped 7 bases and J dropped 4 bases, with 11 bases sitting between them. The germline CDR1 and CDR2 sequences are MDHEN and SYDVKM. CDR3 coding DNA: TGTGCCAGCAAAGGGGGACGGAATCAGCCCCAGCATTTT. It encodes CASKGGRNQPQHF. Looking up the rest from reference TRBV28 and TRBJ1-5 gives the full variable domain: DVKVTQSSRYLVKRTGEKVFLECVQDMDHENMFWYRQDPGLGLRLIYFSYDVKMKEKGDIPEGYSVSREKKERFSLILESASTNQTSMYLCASKGGRNQPQHFGDGTRLSIL.

The CDR3 sequence: CASSPDGAGQETQYF. The CDR3 bases are TGTGCCAGCAGTCCTGATGGGGCCGGTCAAGAGACCCAGTACTTC. The chain carries TRBV6-1 and TRBJ2-5; possibly TRBD1 for D (5 bases). The CDR3 consists of 15 residues. Germline V gene sequence: CDR1 MNHNS, CDR2 SASEGT. V lost 5 bases and J 2 bases, leaving 15 bases between the germline ends.

This rearrangement joins TRBV7-9 to TRBJ2-7; the match to TRBD1 covers 10 bases. In germline, CDR1 is SEHNR, CDR2 FQNEAQ (reference sequence). The CDR3 extends over 15 amino acids. The trim removed 5 bases at V and 3 bases at J, leaving 7 bases unmatched. The CDR3 DNA is TGTGCCAGCAGCCTACGGGACAGGGGAGACTACGAGCAGTACTTC. Translating gives CASSLRDRGDYEQYF.

The chain has TRBV2 and TRBJ1-4, with D uncertain. Germline V gives CDR1 SNHLY, CDR2 FYNNEI. The CDR3 is 14 amino acids. Between the trimmed V and J ends, which lost 3 bases and 4 bases, there was a span of 9 bases. CDR3 sequence: CASSDVVNNEKLFF. CDR3 DNA sequence: TGTGCCAGCAGTGATGTAGTAAATAATGAAAAACTGTTTTTT.

This clone was found once. V and J are TRBV5-1 and TRBJ2-1; 7 bases map to TRBD1. Germline V gene sequence: CDR1 SGHRS, CDR2 YFSETQ. The CDR3 is made up of 13 amino acids. The V and J ends lost 0 bases and 13 bases, in that order; junction bases with no gene match: 7. The CDR3 loop is CASSLESQGEQFF. The CDR3, as DNA: TGCGCCAGCAGCTTGGAGTCGCAGGGGGAACAGTTCTTC. Together with reference TRBV5-1 and TRBJ2-1, the CDR3 gives the full variable domain: KAGVTQTPRYLIKTRGQQVTLSCSPISGHRSVSWYQQTPGQGLQFLFEYFSETQRNKGNFPGRFSGRQFSNSRSEMNVSTLELGDSALYLCASSLESQGEQFFGPGTRLTVL.

The chain carries TRBV4-1 and TRBJ2-7; 8 nucleotides match TRBD2. The J segment lost 11 bases and the V segment lost 0 bases, leaving 15 bases of the junction unmatched. The length of the CDR3 is 16 residues. Germline CDR1 MGHRA, CDR2 YSYEKL. Here the CDR3 DNA reads TGCGCCAGCAGCCAAGAAGTCGCGCTAGCGGGCCCCGTGGAGTACTTC. Translated: CASSQEVALAGPVEYF.

The V call is TRBV2, the J call TRBJ2-1, with D possibly matching TRBD1 (5 bases). Germline CDR1 and CDR2: SNHLY and FYNNEI. The ends were cut back, 2 bases at V and 0 bases at J, with 11 bases in the middle. This CDR3 comprises 16 residues. The CDR3 spells CASSESRVSSYNEQFF. In DNA, the CDR3 is TGTGCCAGCAGTGAAAGCAGGGTAAGCTCCTACAATGAGCAGTTCTTC.

This clone has only one observation. This sequence joins TRBV5-1 and TRBJ2-7; 7 bases match TRBD1. Germline CDR1 and CDR2: SGHRS and YFSETQ. The CDR3 length is 14 residues. V was clipped by 2 bases and J by 3 bases; unmatched bases: 5. CDR3 region: CASSFPGQSYEQYF. CDR3 coding DNA: TGCGCCAGCAGCTTTCCGGGACAGAGCTACGAGCAGTACTTC.